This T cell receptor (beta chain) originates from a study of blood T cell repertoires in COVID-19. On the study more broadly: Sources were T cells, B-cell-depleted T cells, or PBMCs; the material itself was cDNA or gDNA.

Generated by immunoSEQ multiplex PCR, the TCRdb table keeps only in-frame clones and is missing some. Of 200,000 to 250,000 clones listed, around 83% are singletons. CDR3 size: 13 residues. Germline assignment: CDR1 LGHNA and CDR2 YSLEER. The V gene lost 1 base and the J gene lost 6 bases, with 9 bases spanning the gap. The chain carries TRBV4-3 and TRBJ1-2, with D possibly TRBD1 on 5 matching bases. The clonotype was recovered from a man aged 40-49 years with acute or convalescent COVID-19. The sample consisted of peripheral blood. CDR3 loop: CASSQVQGNGYTF. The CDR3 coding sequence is TGCGCCAGCAGCCAAGTCCAGGGTAATGGCTACACCTTC.